The rows below give T cell receptor beta chains drawn from one sample of a study of T cell changes during pregnancy in multiple sclerosis. Assay used: immunoSEQ multiplex PCR; TCRdb lists only in-frame clones, some missing. There are tens of thousands of clones in the sample; 88% occur only once, and about 0.5% lies in the top ten. The input for sequencing was CD4+ T cells from peripheral blood mononuclear cells, taken in the first trimester of pregnancy. Receptor source: a female donor with multiple sclerosis, enrolled in a pregnancy study. The CDR3 runs from the conserved cysteine through the conserved F or W. The D gene is left open where the match is weak. Expanded clones get a size class; other rows say once, few or many, or leave the size out.

J: TRBJ2-3
D: TRBD2
size: .
V: TRBV10-3
DNA: TGTGCCATCAGGAACGGGGGGAACACAGATACGCAGTATTTT
CDR3: CAIRNGGNTDTQYF

J: TRBJ2-7
D: .
size: .
V: TRBV2
DNA: TGTGCCAGCAGTGAAGAAAGCCTCTCCTACGAGCAGTACTTC
CDR3: CASSEESLSYEQYF

J: TRBJ1-3
D: TRBD1
size: .
V: TRBV18
DNA: TGTGCCAGCTCACCTCCGGGACAAGGAACAGGGGGTCCCGGAAACACCATATATTTT
CDR3: CASSPPGQGTGGPGNTIYF

J: TRBJ1-3
D: .
size: few
V: TRBV19
DNA: TGTGCCAGTAGGAGTGGCTCTGGAAACACCATATATTTT
CDR3: CASRSGSGNTIYF

J: TRBJ1-2
D: TRBD1
size: .
V: TRBV5-1
DNA: TGCGCCAGCAGCTATTACGGGACAGGGCCCTATGGCTACACCTTC
CDR3: CASSYYGTGPYGYTF

J: TRBJ1-5
D: .
size: .
V: TRBV28
DNA: TGTGCCAGCGAAAAAGGGGAGGGGGTTAGCAATCAGCCCCAGCATTTT
CDR3: CASEKGEGVSNQPQHF

J: TRBJ2-5
D: TRBD2
size: .
V: TRBV11-2
DNA: TGTGCCAGCAGCTTGGGGGGGTCGTGGGAGACCCAGTACTTC
CDR3: CASSLGGSWETQYF

J: TRBJ2-2
D: .
size: .
V: TRBV7-2
DNA: TGTGCCAGCAGCTTGCGGGCCGTATCGAACACCGGGGAGCTGTTTTTT
CDR3: CASSLRAVSNTGELFF

J: TRBJ1-1
D: .
size: .
V: TRBV5-1
DNA: TGCGCCAGCAGCTCCCTGACGGGGAACACTGAAGCTTTCTTT
CDR3: CASSSLTGNTEAFF

J: TRBJ2-7
D: TRBD2
size: .
V: TRBV4-1
DNA: TGCGCCAGCAGCCCCCACTTGAGCGGGGGGTCCTACGAGCAGTACTTC
CDR3: CASSPHLSGGSYEQYF

J: TRBJ2-3
D: .
size: .
V: TRBV9
DNA: TGTGCCAGCAGCCCCCGGACGGGAGACACAGATACGCAGTATTTT
CDR3: CASSPRTGDTDTQYF

J: TRBJ1-1
D: .
size: .
V: TRBV5-1
DNA: TGCGCCAGCAAGGCGAATACAGAGAACACTGAAGCTTTCTTT
CDR3: CASKANTENTEAFF

J: TRBJ2-7
D: TRBD1
size: .
V: TRBV2
DNA: TGTGCCGGCAAAACAGGGGCGGACCAAAGGGAGCAGTACTTC
CDR3: CAGKTGADQREQYF

J: TRBJ1-6
D: .
size: few
V: TRBV2
DNA: TGTGCCAGCAGTTTTGGCCCGCGGAATTCACCCCTCCACTTT
CDR3: CASSFGPRNSPLHF

J: TRBJ1-5
D: .
size: .
V: TRBV7-6
DNA: TGTGCCAGCAGCTCTCAAGGGGGTCGGGGTCAGCCCCAGCATTTT
CDR3: CASSSQGGRGQPQHF

J: TRBJ2-2
D: .
size: .
V: TRBV19
DNA: TGTGCCAGTAGTATGGACAGCAACACCGGGGAGCTGTTTTTT
CDR3: CASSMDSNTGELFF

J: TRBJ2-1
D: TRBD2
size: .
V: TRBV9
DNA: TGTGCCAGCAGCGTGAGGAAAGGAGCGGGGGGCCACAATGAGCAGTTCTTC
CDR3: CASSVRKGAGGHNEQFF

J: TRBJ2-2
D: .
size: .
V: TRBV19
DNA: TGTGCCAGTAGCCAATCGGAACTAGTGAACACCGGGGAGCTGTTTTTT
CDR3: CASSQSELVNTGELFF

J: TRBJ2-3
D: .
size: .
V: TRBV6-6
DNA: TGTGCCAGCAGTTACTCGAGGGAGCGCACAGATACGCAGTATTTT
CDR3: CASSYSRERTDTQYF

J: TRBJ1-1
D: .
size: .
V: TRBV29-1
DNA: TGCAGCGTACGATACGGACAGCAAAACACTGAAGCTTTCTTT
CDR3: CSVRYGQQNTEAFF

J: TRBJ2-5
D: .
size: .
V: TRBV5-1
DNA: TGCGCCAGCACAATGACAGACATTGCCCAAGAGACCCAGTACTTC
CDR3: CASTMTDIAQETQYF

J: TRBJ2-2
D: TRBD2
size: .
V: TRBV18
DNA: TGTGCCAGCTCGGGTAGCGGGAGTAACACCGGGGAGCTGTTTTTT
CDR3: CASSGSGSNTGELFF

J: TRBJ2-7
D: TRBD1
size: .
V: TRBV6-1
DNA: TGTGCCAGCAGGGGACAGGGGGCGAACGAGCAGTACTTC
CDR3: CASRGQGANEQYF

J: TRBJ2-3
D: TRBD2
size: .
V: TRBV25-1
DNA: TGTGCCAGCAGTGACATAGCGGGAGCTTTGACAGATACGCAGTATTTT
CDR3: CASSDIAGALTDTQYF

J: TRBJ2-7
D: TRBD2
size: .
V: TRBV28
DNA: TGTGCCAGCAGTTTAGTAACTAGCGGGAGCTACGAGCAGTACTTC
CDR3: CASSLVTSGSYEQYF

J: TRBJ2-6
D: TRBD2
size: .
V: TRBV2
DNA: TGTGCCAGCCGGGACTATCTAACCTTCCTGACTTTC
CDR3: CASRDYLTFLTF

J: TRBJ2-3
D: TRBD2
size: .
V: TRBV9
DNA: TGTGCCAGCAGCGTAGTGACTAGCGGGGTAGATACGCAGTATTTT
CDR3: CASSVVTSGVDTQYF

J: TRBJ2-3
D: TRBD1
size: .
V: TRBV5-1
DNA: TGCGCCAGCAATCAGGGGGTGGTAGCAGACACAGATACGCAGTATTTT
CDR3: CASNQGVVADTDTQYF

J: TRBJ1-1
D: .
size: .
V: TRBV2
DNA: TGTGCCAGCAGCTCGGACATGAACACTGAAGCTTTCTTT
CDR3: CASSSDMNTEAFF

J: TRBJ2-6
D: .
size: .
V: TRBV10-3
DNA: TGTGCCATCAGTGAGTTTCAGGGCAAGGCGGCGGACGGGGCCAACGTCCTGACTTTC
CDR3: CAISEFQGKAADGANVLTF

J: TRBJ2-1
D: TRBD1
size: .
V: TRBV7-2
DNA: TGTGCCAGCAGCTCCTCGTCCGGGACAGGGGGCCACAATGAGCAGTTCTTC
CDR3: CASSSSSGTGGHNEQFF

J: TRBJ1-6
D: TRBD1
size: .
V: TRBV5-4
DNA: TGTGCCAGCAGCCGGGACAGTAATTCACCCCTCCACTTT
CDR3: CASSRDSNSPLHF

J: TRBJ2-3
D: .
size: .
V: TRBV5-4
DNA: TGTGCCAGCAGCTTGAAGAGCGGAACTAGCACAGATACGCAGTATTTT
CDR3: CASSLKSGTSTDTQYF

J: TRBJ2-7
D: TRBD1
size: .
V: TRBV29-1
DNA: TGCAGCGGCGGACAGGGAGCGTACGAGCAGTACTTC
CDR3: CSGGQGAYEQYF

J: TRBJ1-1
D: .
size: .
V: TRBV6-5
DNA: TGTGCCAGCAGTTTTGGGTCTACAGGTGGATATGAAGCTTTCTTT
CDR3: CASSFGSTGGYEAFF

J: TRBJ1-1
D: .
size: .
V: TRBV29-1
DNA: TGCGGAGCCGGTTTGGGGGCCTTCGACACTGAAGCTTTCTTT
CDR3: CGAGLGAFDTEAFF

J: TRBJ1-1
D: .
size: .
V: TRBV19
DNA: TGTGCCAGTAGTATAACCCCAGGGGAAGTCACTGAAGCTTTCTTT
CDR3: CASSITPGEVTEAFF

J: TRBJ1-6
D: .
size: .
V: TRBV20-1
DNA: TGCAGTGCTAGAGAGGCCTCCTACTTT
CDR3: CSAREASYF

J: TRBJ1-1
D: .
size: .
V: TRBV2
DNA: TGTGCCAGCAGTGTTGGGGCACTTCTAAGAAACACTGAAGCTTTCTTT
CDR3: CASSVGALLRNTEAFF

J: TRBJ1-2
D: TRBD1
size: .
V: TRBV2
DNA: TGTGCCAGCGACCGGGACAGGGTAGATGGCTACACCTTC
CDR3: CASDRDRVDGYTF

J: TRBJ2-2
D: TRBD1
size: .
V: TRBV10-1
DNA: TGCGCCAGCAGCGAACTCTGGACAGGGACGACCACCGGGGAGCTGTTTTTT
CDR3: CASSELWTGTTTGELFF

J: TRBJ1-5
D: .
size: .
V: TRBV6-1
DNA: TGTGCCAGCAGTGAATCCTGGCGGGGGCAGCCCCAGCATTTT
CDR3: CASSESWRGQPQHF

J: TRBJ2-5
D: .
size: .
V: TRBV2
DNA: TGTGCCAGCAGTGCCGTGAGAGGGGAGACCCAGTACTTC
CDR3: CASSAVRGETQYF

J: TRBJ1-6
D: .
size: .
V: TRBV7-2
DNA: TGTGCCAGCAGCTTAGGCGGGGTTGGCTCCTATAATTCACCCCTCCACTTT
CDR3: CASSLGGVGSYNSPLHF

J: TRBJ2-3
D: .
size: .
V: TRBV2
DNA: TGTGCCAGTGGGATTCTAGCCGCAGATACGCAGTATTTT
CDR3: CASGILAADTQYF

J: TRBJ2-1
D: TRBD2
size: .
V: TRBV10-3
DNA: TGTGCCATCAGTGATGGGACTAGCGGGAGCAATGAGCAGTTCTTC
CDR3: CAISDGTSGSNEQFF

J: TRBJ1-5
D: TRBD1
size: .
V: TRBV19
DNA: TGTGCCAGTAAAAGGGACAGACTACTTAGCAATCAGCCCCAGCATTTT
CDR3: CASKRDRLLSNQPQHF

J: TRBJ1-4
D: TRBD1
size: .
V: TRBV7-8
DNA: TGTGCCAGCAGTAAGACAGGGGGAGGTGAAAAACTGTTTTTT
CDR3: CASSKTGGGEKLFF

J: TRBJ2-2
D: TRBD1
size: .
V: TRBV9
DNA: TGTGCCAGCAGCGTAGGATGGACAGGGCGGGCCGGGGAGCTGTTTTTT
CDR3: CASSVGWTGRAGELFF

J: TRBJ1-2
D: .
size: .
V: TRBV4-1
DNA: TGCGCCAGCAGCCATAGATTTCAGGGAGGCTATGGCTACACCTTC
CDR3: CASSHRFQGGYGYTF

J: TRBJ2-1
D: TRBD2
size: .
V: TRBV27
DNA: TGTGCCAGCAGTCCCATGACGACTAGCGAGACCTACAATGAGCAGTTCTTC
CDR3: CASSPMTTSETYNEQFF

J: TRBJ2-7
D: .
size: .
V: TRBV14
DNA: TGTGCCAGCAGCCACAGCTACGAGCAGTACTTC
CDR3: CASSHSYEQYF

J: TRBJ1-3
D: .
size: .
V: TRBV6-5
DNA: TGTGCCACACGACAGTTCGCTGGAAACACCATATATTTT
CDR3: CATRQFAGNTIYF

J: TRBJ1-5
D: .
size: medium-sized
V: TRBV21-1
DNA: TGTGCCAGCAGCAAAAGGCCTGGGCCAAGCAATCAGCCCCAGCATTTT
CDR3: CASSKRPGPSNQPQHF

J: TRBJ1-2
D: .
size: .
V: TRBV15
DNA: TGTGCCACCAGCAGAGATTTGGTACAGGGAGTGTATGGCTACACCTTC
CDR3: CATSRDLVQGVYGYTF

J: TRBJ1-3
D: .
size: .
V: TRBV10-3
DNA: TGTGCCATCTCGGACTTCTCTGGAAACACCATATATTTT
CDR3: CAISDFSGNTIYF

J: TRBJ2-2
D: TRBD1
size: .
V: TRBV2
DNA: TGTGCCAGCAGTAGGACAGGTGTGACCGGGGAGCTGTTTTTT
CDR3: CASSRTGVTGELFF

J: TRBJ1-5
D: .
size: .
V: TRBV28
DNA: TGTGCCAGCAGCCCCACCGGGAATCAGCCCCAGCATTTT
CDR3: CASSPTGNQPQHF

J: TRBJ2-3
D: TRBD1
size: .
V: TRBV5-1
DNA: TGCGCCAGCAGCGTGACAGGGACACTCCCAACAGATACGCAGTATTTT
CDR3: CASSVTGTLPTDTQYF